Below, 16 T cell receptor beta chains from the same sample are listed, as sequenced in a study of cytomegalovirus exposure and HLA in healthy donors. 13 Jbeta primers and 60 Vbeta primers were used for the PCR. The table came from immunoSEQ multiplex PCR; TCRdb's copy has only in-frame clones and leaves some out. The profile shows about 250,000 clones, about 85% of them singletons. Sequenced: PBMCs. These receptors were taken from a girl aged 2-9 years in good health and CMV-seronegative.

This chain joins TRBV7-9 and TRBJ1-2; D ambiguous. CDR3 length equals 11 residues. The germline V and J ends were trimmed by 1 base and 7 bases, with 4 bases remaining between them. Germline V gives CDR1 SEHNR, CDR2 FQNEAQ (reference sequence). The CDR3 sequence: CASSLVSGYTF. DNA of the CDR3: TGTGCCAGCAGCTTAGTGAGTGGCTACACCTTC.

The chain is built from TRBV25-1 and TRBJ2-5; 13 nucleotides line up with TRBD2. Trimming at V came to 2 bases and at J to 5 bases, leaving 8 bases not matched to a gene. CDR3 length: 17 residues. Germline loops: CDR1 MGHDK, CDR2 SYGVNS. Here the CDR3 reads CASSERTSGRSLETQYF. DNA for the CDR3: TGTGCCAGCAGTGAACGGACTAGCGGGAGATCCCTGGAGACCCAGTACTTC.

The genes are TRBV2 and TRBJ2-1; the D is unclear. V was trimmed by 6 bases and J by 6 bases, leaving 9 bases between them. The germline gives CDR1 SNHLY, CDR2 FYNNEI. The CDR3 is 12 residues long. CDR3 bases: TGTGCCAGCAGCCTAAGCGTCAATGAGCAGTTCTTC. The encoded protein is CASSLSVNEQFF.

The V gene is TRBV11-2, the J gene TRBJ2-3; a weak D match, TRBD2 (6 bases). The CDR3 extends over 12 amino acids. Per germline, CDR1 SGHAT and CDR2 FQNNGV. V shed 5 bases and J shed 5 bases, with 8 bases lying between them. The DNA of the CDR3 is TGTGCCAGCAGCCACGGGGGAGATACGCAGTATTTT. Translating gives CASSHGGDTQYF.

This clone was counted only a few times. The rearrangement joins TRBV19 to TRBJ2-6; 11 nucleotides line up with TRBD1. Germline V gene sequence: CDR1 LNHDA, CDR2 SQIVND (reference sequence). Trimming at V came to 5 bases and at J to 0 bases, leaving 9 bases not matched to a gene. CDR3 length: 19 amino acids. The CDR3 DNA is TGTGCCAGTAGTCATCACGGACAGGGGGCGGTCTCTGGGGCCAACGTCCTGACTTTC. It translates to CASSHHGQGAVSGANVLTF.

V is TRBV7-3 and J is TRBJ2-4; D is possibly TRBD2 (5 bases). Germline V gene lookup returns CDR1 SGHTA and CDR2 FQGTGA. V dropped 3 bases and J dropped 1 base, with 7 bases sitting between them. This CDR3 region has 14 residues. CDR3 sequence reads: CASSLTGAKNIQYF. The CDR3 DNA reads TGTGCCAGCAGCTTGACGGGGGCCAAAAACATTCAGTACTTC.

J is TRBJ1-4 and V is TRBV5-4, with D hard to call. This CDR3 is 13 amino acids long. The V gene's germline CDR1 is SGHNT and CDR2 YYREEE (reference sequence). CDR3 protein: CASKAGTNEKLFF. The CDR3 nucleotides are TGTGCTTCTAAAGCGGGGACTAATGAAAAACTGTTTTTT.

The chain joins TRBV10-3 to TRBJ2-7, with 7 nucleotides matching TRBD1. J gave up 3 bases and V 6 bases, and 8 bases lay outside the gene matches. The CDR3 contains 14 residues. Germline V lookup: CDR1 ENHRY, CDR2 SYGVKD. DNA for the CDR3: TGTGCCATCAGCTATAGACAGGGCTTCTACGAGCAGTACTTC. Translation: CAISYRQGFYEQYF.

With respect to this clone: Within the sample, other DNA sequences also encode this same CDR3. The rearrangement joins TRBV30 to TRBJ2-7; maybe TRBD1 (6 bases). The germline gives CDR1 GTSNPN, CDR2 SVGIG (reference sequence). V was trimmed by 4 bases and J by 2 bases, leaving 21 bases between them. The CDR3 covers 16 residues. In DNA form, the CDR3 reads TGTGCCTGGAAGGACCCCGGAACAGGGTCTCCCTACGAGCAGTACTTC. Translating gives CAWKDPGTGSPYEQYF.

This sequence joins TRBV4-1 and TRBJ1-2; D is possibly TRBD1 (5 bases). The germline V gene has CDR1 MGHRA and CDR2 YSYEKL. V shed 3 bases and J shed 6 bases, with 14 bases lying between them. This CDR3 spans 14 amino acids. The CDR3 here is CASSHPGTLNGYTF. Here the CDR3 DNA reads TGCGCCAGCAGCCATCCCGGGACTCTGAATGGCTACACCTTC.

The chain recombines TRBV11-2 with TRBJ1-6; 10 bases match TRBD1. There are 16 residues in the CDR3. From germline, CDR1 is SGHAT and CDR2 FQNNGV. The V gene end was trimmed by 1 base and the J gene end by 3 bases; junction bases not matched to a gene: 0. In DNA, the CDR3 is TGTGCCAGCAGCTTAGGGACAGGGGGCTATAATTCACCCCTCCACTTT. Its translation is CASSLGTGGYNSPLHF.

The genes are TRBV18 and TRBJ2-7; 9 bases fit TRBD1. Germline V CDR1 and CDR2: KGHSH, LQKENI. CDR3 length: 14 amino acids. J was trimmed by 6 bases and V by 3 bases; bases with no gene match: 6. For the CDR3, the DNA is TGTGCCAGCTCACCGAGGGACAGGGTGGGCGAGCAGTACTTC. Translation gives CASSPRDRVGEQYF.

This chain connects TRBV27 to TRBJ1-2; 9 bases align to TRBD1. The junction had 7 bases not matched to a gene; V was cut back by 7 bases and J by 7 bases. Germline V gives CDR1 MNHEY, CDR2 SMNVEV (reference sequence). The CDR3 is 13 amino acids. CDR3 coding DNA: TGTGCCAGCACCACCGGACAGGGGTCTGGCTACACCTTC. Residues: CASTTGQGSGYTF.

The chain employs TRBV6-6 and TRBJ1-4, with 10 bases aligning to TRBD1. The V and J ends lost 2 bases and 8 bases, in that order; junction bases with no gene match: 8. There are 16 residues in the CDR3. The germline CDR1 and CDR2 sequences are MNHNY and SVGAGI (reference sequence). Here the CDR3 reads CASSYPKTGGEEKLFF. The DNA of the CDR3 is TGTGCCAGCAGTTACCCGAAGACAGGGGGCGAAGAAAAACTGTTTTTT.

The chain links TRBV6-5 to TRBJ1-5; TRBD1 matches 7 bases. Germline V lookup: CDR1 MNHEY, CDR2 SVGAGI. This CDR3 has 15 residues. The V segment lost 6 bases and the J segment 0 bases; nucleotides outside the gene matches: 5. The CDR3 region is CASRLTGYSNQPQHF. The CDR3 nucleotides read TGTGCCAGCAGGTTGACAGGGTATAGCAATCAGCCCCAGCATTTT.

The rearrangement uses TRBV19 and TRBJ1-5; possibly TRBD1 for D (5 bases). The length of the CDR3 is 19 residues. The ends were cut back, 3 bases at V and 1 base at J, with 22 bases in the middle. Germline-derived CDR1 and CDR2 are LNHDA and SQIVND (reference sequence). The CDR3 region is CASSMSQWSQGGSNQPQHF. The CDR3 DNA follows: TGTGCCAGTAGTATGTCCCAATGGAGTCAGGGCGGAAGCAATCAGCCCCAGCATTTT. The full variable domain, with the rest looked up from reference TRBV19 and TRBJ1-5, is DGGITQSPKYLFRKEGQNVTLSCEQNLNHDAMYWYRQDPGQGLRLIYYSQIVNDFQKGDIAEGYSVSREKKESFPLTVTSAQKNPTAFYLCASSMSQWSQGGSNQPQHFGDGTRLSIL.